Shown below are 21 T cell receptor beta chains from a single sample sequenced in a study of T cell repertoires in cytomegalovirus infection. Via MiXCR, TCRdb re-called the reads, giving one row per CDR3 protein. The sample holds fewer than 300,000 distinct CDR3 sequences, roughly a quarter seen once. Sequenced material: PBMCs. The receptor set was obtained from a human donor in good health (CMV status not recorded). Some clones in this sample may be carry-over from other donors' samples.

This clonotype was counted ten times or more. The chain combines TRBV7-2 with TRBJ2-5; 11 positions match TRBD2. The junction had 8 bases not matched to a gene; V was cut back by 1 base and J by 1 base. This CDR3 is 18 amino acids long. The germline gives CDR1 SGHTA, CDR2 FQGNSA. The CDR3 region has the DNA TGTGCCAGCAGCTTAGTACTAGCGGGGGCCTTCCTCCAAGAGACCCAGTACTTC. Its protein is CASSLVLAGAFLQETQYF.

The chain has TRBV27 and TRBJ2-1; D is undetermined. The germline V gene has CDR1 MNHEY and CDR2 SMNVEV (reference sequence). Trimming left V 3 bases short and J 4 bases short, with 13 bases between. The CDR3 covers 15 residues. The CDR3 here is CASSFRSVPYNEQFF. In DNA, the CDR3 is TGTGCCAGCAGTTTTCGATCCGTACCGTACAATGAGCAGTTCTTC.

The chain has TRBV6-5 and TRBJ1-1; D unresolved. This CDR3 has 15 residues. Trimming took off 0 bases at V and 9 bases at J, with 17 bases between the two ends. From germline, CDR1 is MNHEY and CDR2 SVGAGI. The CDR3 loop is CASSYSIKIRHKAFF. For the CDR3, the DNA is TGTGCCAGCAGTTACTCGATAAAAATTCGTCATAAAGCTTTCTTT.

Many counts were recorded for this clonotype. V gene TRBV7-2 combines with J gene TRBJ2-6; D unresolved. V was cut by 5 bases and J by 0 bases, with 11 bases left in between. Germline CDR1 is SGHTA and CDR2 is FQGNSA. The CDR3 runs 16 residues. The CDR3, as DNA: TGTGCCAGCAGCATTGATTCCAGCTCTGGGGCCAACGTCCTGACTTTC. It specifies CASSIDSSSGANVLTF.

The chain employs TRBV20-1 and TRBJ2-7; 11 bases match TRBD1. CDR3 length: 14 amino acids. In germline, CDR1 is DFQATT, CDR2 SNEGSKA (reference sequence). V trimming: 6 bases; J trimming: 2 bases; junction bases outside the gene matches: 6. The CDR3 protein is CSADGTGGAYEQYF. DNA of the CDR3: TGCAGTGCGGATGGGACAGGGGGGGCCTACGAGCAGTACTTC.

This chain connects TRBV28 to TRBJ1-5; D call uncertain. CDR3 length: 14 residues. Trimming pared 8 bases from V and 2 bases from J, leaving 13 bases between. The germline V gene has CDR1 MDHEN and CDR2 SYDVKM. The CDR3 protein is CASGEGAGNQPQHF. The CDR3 nucleotides are TGTGCCAGCGGAGAGGGCGCGGGCAATCAGCCCCAGCATTTT.

The V and J genes are TRBV20-1 and TRBJ2-1; D is unclear. Germline CDR1 reads DFQATT; CDR2 reads SNEGSKA (reference sequence). Trimming took off 7 bases at V and 6 bases at J, with 7 bases between the two ends. The CDR3 consists of 10 residues. This CDR3 is CSGNSNEQFF. CDR3 in DNA: TGCAGTGGCAACAGCAATGAGCAGTTCTTC.

This clonotype was seen a handful of times. The rearrangement links TRBV6-5 to TRBJ2-1; D not resolved. The V end was cut by 3 bases, the J end by 8 bases, with 14 bases between. CDR3 size: 14 residues. Germline V gene data show CDR1 as MNHEY and CDR2 as SVGAGI. The DNA of the CDR3 is TGTGCCAGCAGTTATCTTGGCGGTAACGATGAGCAGTTCTTC. Translated: CASSYLGGNDEQFF.

The chain has TRBV6-4 and TRBJ2-7; D gene unclear. CDR1 MRHNA and CDR2 SNTAGT come from the germline V gene. This CDR3 comprises 10 residues. V lost 7 bases and J 7 bases, leaving 8 bases between the germline ends. CDR3 region: CASKKIEQYF. CDR3 DNA sequence: TGTGCCAGCAAAAAAATTGAGCAGTACTTC.

The gene calls are TRBV15 and TRBJ1-5; 8 nucleotides line up with TRBD1. Germline V lookup: CDR1 LNHNV, CDR2 YYDKDF (reference sequence). With 0 bases clipped from V and 4 bases from J, the junction kept 8 bases outside the gene matches. CDR3 length: 17 amino acids. For the CDR3, the DNA is TGTGCCACCAGCAGAGATCCCGGACAGGGAAGGAATCAGCCCCAGCATTTT. The encoded protein is CATSRDPGQGRNQPQHF.

This clonotype was found many times. The V gene is TRBV7-3, the J gene TRBJ2-1; 12 bases map to TRBD1. Germline assignment: CDR1 SGHTA and CDR2 FQGTGA. The CDR3 contains 14 residues. Germline trimming cut 5 bases from V and 6 bases from J; bases unmatched to any gene: 2. The CDR3 DNA reads TGTGCCAGCAGCCCGGGACAGGGGGCCAATGAGCAGTTCTTC. This gives the protein CASSPGQGANEQFF.

The genes are TRBV20-1 and TRBJ1-5; D ambiguous. Germline values: CDR1 DFQATT, CDR2 SNEGSKA (reference sequence). This CDR3 comprises 13 residues. V was trimmed by 0 bases and J by 7 bases, leaving 10 bases between them. CDR3 sequence reads: CSARDRLGQPQHF. The CDR3 DNA reads TGCAGTGCTAGAGATCGACTCGGGCAGCCCCAGCATTTT.

This CDR3 reads CASRDDGNYNSPLHF. Written as DNA, the CDR3 is TGTGCCAGCAGAGATGACGGGAACTATAATTCACCCCTCCACTTT. This chain connects TRBV12-3 or TRBV12-4 to TRBJ1-6; D gene unclear. V gave up 6 bases and J gave up 3 bases, with 12 bases separating them. CDR3 length: 15 residues.

The chain carries TRBV20-1 and TRBJ2-5; D remains unclear. V was pared by 0 bases and J by 2 bases, with 10 bases between. CDR1 DFQATT and CDR2 SNEGSKA come from the germline V gene (reference sequence). The CDR3 length is 14 residues. The CDR3 bases are TGCAGTGCTAGAGATCGTGGGCTACAAGAGACCCAGTACTTC. Protein: CSARDRGLQETQYF.

The sample holds many counts of this clonotype. The V and J genes are TRBV7-3 and TRBJ2-7, with 12 bases fitting TRBD2. The germline V gene encodes CDR1 SGHTA and CDR2 FQGTGA. V lost 5 bases to trimming and J lost 6 bases; unmatched junction nucleotides: 8. The CDR3 is 15 amino acids. As DNA, the CDR3 is TGTGCCAGCAGCCCGGGACTAGCGGGTGGCAGCGAGCAGTACTTC. Translating it yields CASSPGLAGGSEQYF.

By share, this clonotype ranks as large. The chain combines TRBV7-8 with TRBJ1-1; D call uncertain. CDR1 and CDR2 from the germline V gene are SGHVS and FQNEAQ. V was cut by 5 bases and J by 6 bases, with 7 bases left in between. This CDR3 spans 11 amino acids. The CDR3 sequence: CASSPVAEAFF. CDR3 nucleotide sequence: TGTGCCAGCAGCCCCGTCGCTGAAGCTTTCTTT.

This clonotype was picked up a small number of times. In DNA form, the CDR3 reads TGTGCCAGCAGCATACGATTCGGGCCGGGGGAGCAGTTCTTC. Translating gives CASSIRFGPGEQFF. The chain combines TRBV7-8 with TRBJ2-1; TRBD2 is a possible D gene (5 bases). This CDR3 is built from 14 residues. Germline V lookup: CDR1 SGHVS, CDR2 FQNEAQ. V was clipped by 5 bases and J by 10 bases, with 18 bases between them.

This clonotype was recorded many times. The chain has TRBV7-2 and TRBJ2-1; 8 bases are a match to TRBD1. The V gene's germline CDR1 is SGHTA and CDR2 FQGNSA. The CDR3 runs 14 residues. Trimming at V came to 5 bases and at J to 7 bases, leaving 7 bases not matched to a gene. CDR3 sequence: CASSPRQGRNEQFF. DNA of the CDR3: TGTGCCAGCAGCCCCCGACAGGGGAGGAATGAGCAGTTCTTC.

The CDR3, as DNA: TGCAGTGCTAGAGATTCTTGGACAGTTTCTTACAATGAGCAGTTCTTC. This translates into CSARDSWTVSYNEQFF. This chain links TRBV20-1 with TRBJ2-1; tentatively, D is TRBD1 (6 bases). The CDR3 has 16 residues. V shed 0 bases and J shed 4 bases, with 16 bases lying between them. CDR1 DFQATT and CDR2 SNEGSKA come from the germline V gene (reference sequence).

This clonotype was seen ten or more times. This chain connects TRBV10-3 to TRBJ2-7; 8 nucleotides align to TRBD2. With 6 bases clipped from V and 1 base from J, the junction kept 14 bases outside the gene matches. Germline V gene lookup returns CDR1 ENHRY and CDR2 SYGVKD. The CDR3 has 17 residues. CDR3 protein: CAISHPWEREYSYEQYF. Here the CDR3 DNA reads TGTGCCATCAGCCACCCCTGGGAGCGGGAGTATTCCTACGAGCAGTACTTC.

There are many counts of this clonotype. V usage is TRBV7-2 and J usage is TRBJ2-4; D is perhaps TRBD1 (6 bases). The CDR3 loop spans 16 amino acids. Trimming took 1 base from V and 6 from J, leaving 16 bases between them. CDR1 and CDR2 from the germline V gene are SGHTA and FQGNSA. The DNA for the CDR3 is TGTGCCAGCAGCTTAGTTGCCAGGGGCCGGGGAAACATTCAGTACTTC. Protein product: CASSLVARGRGNIQYF.